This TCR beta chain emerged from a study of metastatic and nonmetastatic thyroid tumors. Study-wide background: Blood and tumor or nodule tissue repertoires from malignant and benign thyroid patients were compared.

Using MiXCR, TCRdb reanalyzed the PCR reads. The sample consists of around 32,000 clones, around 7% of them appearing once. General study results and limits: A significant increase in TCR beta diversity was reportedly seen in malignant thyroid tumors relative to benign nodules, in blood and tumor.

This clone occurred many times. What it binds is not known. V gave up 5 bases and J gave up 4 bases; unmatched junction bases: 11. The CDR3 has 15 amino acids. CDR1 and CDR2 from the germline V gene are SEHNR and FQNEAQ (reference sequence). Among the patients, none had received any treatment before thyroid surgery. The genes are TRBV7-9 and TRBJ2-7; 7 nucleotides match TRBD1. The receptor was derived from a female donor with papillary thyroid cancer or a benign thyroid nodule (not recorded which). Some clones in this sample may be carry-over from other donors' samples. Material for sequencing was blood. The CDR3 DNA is TGTGCCAGCAGCCGGACAGGTCCCGTAGAGTACGAGCAGTACTTC. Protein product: CASSRTGPVEYEQYF.